This entry is about one T cell receptor beta chain. The sample is drawn from a study of blood T cell repertoires in COVID-19. Study as a whole: There were acute and convalescent COVID-19 samples, and they came from the United States, Italy and Spain. PBMCs, B-cell-depleted T cells, or T cells provided the cDNA or gDNA that made up the material.

In the original workflow: Counts of nucleated cells, estimated from reference gene primer amplification, were obtained. The protocol was immunoSEQ multiplex PCR, while the TCRdb copy is restricted to in-frame clones and leaves out a portion. The V and J calls and clone size are taken from that table; D and trimming were inferred from the DNA. The sample lists around 70,000 clones, more than 75% occurring once. Germline V lookup: CDR1 MNHEY, CDR2 SMNVEV (reference sequence). The length of the CDR3 is 15 residues. Deletions cut 6 bases from V and 2 bases from J, with 11 bases between. The chain is built from TRBV27 and TRBJ1-6, with a tentative D call TRBD1 (6 bases). This sequence originates from a human donor in a cohort sampled during active COVID-19. Sequencing was carried out using peripheral blood. The chain's CDR3 is CASRVTGPYNSPLHF. CDR3 coding DNA: TGTGCCAGCAGGGTTACAGGGCCCTATAATTCACCCCTCCACTTT.